One sample yielded the 4 T cell receptor beta chains listed below, sequenced in a study of T-cell memory formation after mild COVID-19. TCRdb reprocessed the 5' RACE reads with MiXCR, giving one entry per CDR3 protein. The table shows 300,000 to 350,000 distinct CDR3 sequences, with 14% occurring only once. Source material: PBMCs or a T cell subset sorted from them (not recorded which). These receptors originate from a man aged 18 to 35 who had mild COVID-19 (a few samples of this study predate the infection). Cell type and time point are not known.

This clonotype was detected many times. The rearrangement links TRBV4-2 to TRBJ2-5, with 11 bases aligning to TRBD1. The CDR3 has 15 amino acids. The V gene's germline CDR1 is LGHNA and CDR2 YNFKEQ. V was clipped by 4 bases and J by 5 bases; unmatched bases: 6. In DNA, the CDR3 is TGTGCCAGCAGCCTTGGGACAGGGGGACGGGAGACCCAGTACTTC. Residues: CASSLGTGGRETQYF.

The gene calls are TRBV7-8 and TRBJ2-7, with D possibly matching TRBD2 (5 bases). The germline V and J ends were trimmed by 5 bases and 6 bases, with 17 bases remaining between them. There are 14 residues in the CDR3. The germline CDR1 and CDR2 sequences are SGHVS and FQNEAQ. The CDR3 coding sequence is TGTGCCAGCAGCACCATGCTCTCGGGAACCGAGCAGTACTTC. Translating it yields CASSTMLSGTEQYF.

The rearrangement joins TRBV21-1 to TRBJ2-7; the table's D gene call, TRBD1, was not cross checked with the DNA. TRBV21-1 is flagged as a pseudogene. The CDR3 runs 16 residues. Written as DNA, the CDR3 is TGTGCCAGCCCGACCGGGTGGAGGGGACAAAAGGGGGAGCAGTACGTC. It codes for CASPTGWRGQKGEQYV.

This clonotype turned up a few times. The CDR3, as DNA: TGTGCCAGCAGCCGGACAGGGGAAGGTGGCTACACCTTC. Translation gives CASSRTGEGGYTF. This sequence joins TRBV7-6 and TRBJ1-2; TRBD1 matches 9 bases. This CDR3 is built from 13 residues. Trimming at V came to 5 bases and at J to 7 bases, leaving 5 bases not matched to a gene. The germline V gene has CDR1 SGHVS and CDR2 FNYEAQ.